This note documents a single T cell receptor (beta chain) sequence. In this sample, this clone turned up a few times. The specificity of this receptor is unknown. Per-base quality was not reported, and no clone a single base away is much larger than it. The immunoSEQ Assay, a bias-controlled multiplex PCR, was used to amplify TCRbeta CDR3 regions from genomic DNA. Processing in the source paper ran as follows. The number of nucleated cells in each sample was estimated from the amplification of reference gene primers within the assay. To quantify the absolute abundance of each unique TCRbeta CDR3 rearrangement, sequence reads were collapsed and filtered. For each sample, productive Simpson clonality was calculated as the square root of Simpson's diversity index across productive rearrangements. Drawn from immuneACCESS, this table holds only the in-frame rearrangements with V and J called that TCRdb kept. Clones are partly lost; checked studies trace under half to an unresolved V gene and leave the rest unexplained. V, J and clone size are those of that table, while D and trimming were read from the DNA. The sample table shows 250,000 to 300,000 clones, and around 84% are seen once. The ten largest clonotypes hold about 4% of the sample.

This record comes from a study of blood T cell repertoires in COVID-19 (dated by TCRdb to the early 2020s). Regarding the research as a whole: Samples from collaborators originated in the United States, Italy and Spain and spanned both the acute and convalescent phases of COVID-19. The material from the prospective study consisted of cDNA or gDNA derived from T cells, B-cell-depleted T cells, or PBMCs. Subjects who had been exposed to COVID-19, were actively infected with it, or had recovered from it provided the deeply sampled blood TCRbeta repertoires that made up the dataset. The repertoires were released in a freely available public database meant as a resource for research on the immune response to SARS-CoV-2. Samples came from the ongoing ImmuneRACE study (first 160 participants) plus 1,254 subjects from 6 global collaborators. Nearly every sample came with metadata listing a de-identified subject ID, COVID-19 status, age in years and sex. HLA class I and class II types, where available, came from metadata supplied by the sample provider rather than from assay-based typing.

The CDR3 runs 15 residues from the cysteine to the phenylalanine. Only the CDR3 part of the read is kept: 45 bases, read in frame from the first base. V is reduced by 0 bases and J by 6 bases, leaving a spacing of 11 bases between them. CDR1 SEHNR and CDR2 FQNEAQ were looked up in the germline V gene (reference sequence). Overall study results and their limits: The quantity of clinical and demographic metadata differed by source and by participant and was supplied without curation.

Participants in the prospective study were aged roughly 18 to 89 years, lived in about two dozen United States geographic areas, and enrolled through a virtual design. In the prospective study, cohorts were assigned on the basis of participant-reported clinical history obtained from a screening survey and a study questionnaire. Each participant in the prospective study had whole blood, serum and a nasopharyngeal or oropharyngeal swab collected by mobile phlebotomists. Participants in the prospective study had the option to provide additional blood draws and questionnaires over a roughly 2-month period. Before DNA extraction, blood samples from the prospective study were shipped at room temperature or frozen.

The rearranged chain carries TRBV7-9 and TRBJ2-2, with the identity of the D gene unclear. The sequence was obtained from a man aged 25 to 40 with acute COVID-19. Input material: PBMCs or T cells enriched from blood (not recorded which). The sequenced DNA: TGTGCCAGCAGCTTAGCAATGGGCGTTCCCGGGGAGCTGTTTTTT. Its amino acids are CASSLAMGVPGELFF.